The T cell receptor (beta chain) under discussion was sequenced for a study of blood T cells in healthy people across ages. For the second PCR, which ran for roughly 7 to 11 cycles, a sample-barcoded 5' primer and a J-beta primer mix were used. TCRdb itself ran the 5' RACE reads through MiXCR, one entry per CDR3 protein. The sample holds more than 750,000 distinct CDR3 sequences; about 29% are singletons and the top ten take roughly 10%. This clonotype was observed a handful of times. After removal of 4 bases from V and 11 bases from J, the junction contained 10 bases not matched to a gene. The CDR3 spans 13 residues. The data also belong to a second study, concerning T cells of mothers and their children. That study adds: The yield was over 9 million TCR beta CDR3 reads from each mother and a few million from each child. Comparable shaping of TCR recombination output by thymic selection was observed in related and unrelated pairs.

Sequenced: blood. The gene calls are TRBV12-3 or TRBV12-4 and TRBJ1-1; 7 bases are shared with TRBD1. This clonotype was obtained from a woman in her forties in good health. CDR3 bases: TGTGCCAGCAGTTGGAGACAGGGACAAATCGCTTTCTTT. It specifies CASSWRQGQIAFF.